Below, one T cell receptor beta chain is given with its context. Its antigen remains unidentified. This entry belongs to a study of Ad26.COV2.S vaccination and SARS-CoV-2 variants. Study-wide background: Donor had been placed in the Ad26.COV2.S arm of the COV1001 trial. In the study, Ad26.COV2.S was injected intramuscularly once, or twice 56 days apart.

Treatment reported: some 20 received Ad26.COV2.S at low or high dose, single or two shots; 5 received placebo; per-sample allocation not given. Sampling was done on day 63 after the first vaccine or placebo injection. Participants' vaccine, an Ad26 vector, delivered Wuhan-strain SARS-CoV-2 spike. Using immunoSEQ multiplex PCR, the repertoire was profiled, and TCRdb retains in-frame clones only, with some absent. The sample has roughly 700,000 clones, more than 80% seen once. General observations from the study: Breadth and depth estimates from TCRs may understate total T cell responses.

The sequencing here drew on peripheral blood, taken in a trial of Ad26.COV2.S vaccine versus placebo. This TCR was recovered from a person between 18 and 65 years old who received the Ad26.COV2.S COVID-19 vaccine or a placebo.

CDR3 in DNA: TGTGCCAGCAGCTTTAGGGGGAACACTGAAGCTTTCTTT. It translates to CASSFRGNTEAFF. The chain uses TRBV7-2 and TRBJ1-1, with D possibly TRBD1 on 5 matching bases. The CDR3 is 13 amino acids. Germline lookup yields CDR1 SGHTA and CDR2 FQGNSA. Trimming stripped 3 bases from V and 1 base from J, with 6 bases between.